This T cell receptor beta chain was found in a study of beta chain features in type 1 diabetes. V dropped 1 base and J dropped 3; count of bases not matched to a gene: 5. Per germline, CDR1 GTSNPN and CDR2 SVGIG (reference sequence). The CDR3 runs to 16 residues. Concerning this clone: What it recognizes is unknown.

Overall study findings and caveats: Shortening of TCRB CDR3s, moderate but significant, appeared in all four CD4+ subsets of Type 1 diabetes patients. In the patient group, naive, central memory and Treg TCRB repertoires seemed more alike than in the healthy donor group.

Investigators reverse transcribed all isolated RNA, so they sequenced expressed TCRB transcripts. The protocol was immunoSEQ multiplex PCR, while the TCRdb copy is restricted to in-frame clones and leaves out a portion. This table has more than 250,000 clones, approximately 25% appearing once. This TCR came from a woman in her twenties or thirties with type 1 diabetes. The chain has TRBV30 and TRBJ2-3; 12 nucleotides align to TRBD2. The sequenced material came from naive CD4+ T cells from blood. CDR3 residues: CAWSDGTSGLTDTQYF. The CDR3 region has the DNA TGTGCCTGGAGTGACGGGACTAGCGGGCTAACAGATACGCAGTATTTT.